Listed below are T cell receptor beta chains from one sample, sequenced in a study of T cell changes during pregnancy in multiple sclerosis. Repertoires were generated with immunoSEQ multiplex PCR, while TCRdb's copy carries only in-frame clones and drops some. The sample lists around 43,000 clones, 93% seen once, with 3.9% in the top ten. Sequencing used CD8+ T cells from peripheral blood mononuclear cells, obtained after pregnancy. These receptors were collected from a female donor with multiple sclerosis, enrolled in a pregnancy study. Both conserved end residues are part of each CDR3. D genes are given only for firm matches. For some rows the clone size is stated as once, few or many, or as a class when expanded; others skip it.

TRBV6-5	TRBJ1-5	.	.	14	TGTGCCAGCAGAGGGGGAATGGGCAATCAGCCCCAGCATTTT	CASRGGMGNQPQHF
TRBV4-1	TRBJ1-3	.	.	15	TGCGCCAGCAGCCAAGAGACAGGCTCTGGAAACACCATATATTTT	CASSQETGSGNTIYF
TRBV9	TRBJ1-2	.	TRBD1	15	TGTGCCAGCAGCGCTCCGGGACAGGGGCTGGGTGGCTACACCTTC	CASSAPGQGLGGYTF
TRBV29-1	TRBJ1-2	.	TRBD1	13	TGCAGCGCTCCAGACAGGGGGCCCTATGGCTACACCTTC	CSAPDRGPYGYTF
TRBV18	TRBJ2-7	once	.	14	TGTGCCAGCTCACCTCCGGTGAGGCCCTGGGAGCAGTACTTC	CASSPPVRPWEQYF
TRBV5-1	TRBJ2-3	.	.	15	TGCGCCAGCAGCCCAAGACAGCCTAGCACAGATACGCAGTATTTT	CASSPRQPSTDTQYF
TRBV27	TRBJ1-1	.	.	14	TGTGCCAGCAGTTTAGGAGCAACAAACACTGAAGCTTTCTTT	CASSLGATNTEAFF
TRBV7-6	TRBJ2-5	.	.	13	TGTGCCAGCAGCTCTTACCGAGGGGAGACCCAGTACTTC	CASSSYRGETQYF
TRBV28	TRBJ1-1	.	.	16	TGTGCCAGCAGTCCACAAAGGGGGTCCCGGAACACTGAAGCTTTCTTT	CASSPQRGSRNTEAFF
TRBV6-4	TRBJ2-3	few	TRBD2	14	TGTGCCAGCAGTGAAGCGGGGGGCACAGATACGCAGTATTTT	CASSEAGGTDTQYF
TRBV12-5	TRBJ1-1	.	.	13	TGTGCTAGTGGTTTGGTAATCGCGGGGGAAGCTTTCTTT	CASGLVIAGEAFF
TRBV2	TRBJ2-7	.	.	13	TGTGCCAGCAGTACTCGGAGCTCCTACGAGCAGTACTTC	CASSTRSSYEQYF
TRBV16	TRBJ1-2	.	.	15	TGTGCCAGCAGCCCCTTATTGGACACGAACTATGGCTACACCTTC	CASSPLLDTNYGYTF
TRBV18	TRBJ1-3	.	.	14	TGTGCCAGCTCACCGACAGGTCTGGACGACACCATATATTTT	CASSPTGLDDTIYF
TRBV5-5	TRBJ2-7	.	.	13	TGTGCCAGCAGCTTGACAGGTCTTTACGAGCAGTACTTC	CASSLTGLYEQYF
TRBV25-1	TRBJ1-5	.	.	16	TGTGCCAGCAGGCCTCTGGGCAAGCTGGGCAATCAGCCCCAGCATTTT	CASRPLGKLGNQPQHF
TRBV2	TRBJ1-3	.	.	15	TGTGCCAGCACCCCGGACAGAAGTACCTTGCACACCATATATTTT	CASTPDRSTLHTIYF
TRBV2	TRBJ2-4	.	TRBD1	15	TGTGCCAGCAGTGGGGACGGACAGGGCGTGTACATTCAGTACTTC	CASSGDGQGVYIQYF
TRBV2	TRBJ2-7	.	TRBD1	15	TGTGCCAGCATCTTTCTAACAGGGGGCCGGTACGAGCAGTACTTC	CASIFLTGGRYEQYF
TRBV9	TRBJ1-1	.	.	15	TGTGCCAGCAGCGCCGGCGGGGAGATGAACACTGAAGCTTTCTTT	CASSAGGEMNTEAFF
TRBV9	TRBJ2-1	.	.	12	TGTGCCAGCAGCCCGACGAGGGATGAGCAGTTCTTC	CASSPTRDEQFF
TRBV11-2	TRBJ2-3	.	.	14	TGTGCCAGCAGCTTTTTCGACAGCGCAGATACGCAGTATTTT	CASSFFDSADTQYF
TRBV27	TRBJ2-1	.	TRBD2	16	TGTGCCAGCACCGATGGGACTAGCGGCATCTACAATGAGCAGTTCTTC	CASTDGTSGIYNEQFF
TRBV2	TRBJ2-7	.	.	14	TGTGCCAGCAGATCCGGGTCCGGCTCCTACGAGCAGTACTTC	CASRSGSGSYEQYF
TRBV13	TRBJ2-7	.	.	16	TGTGCCAGCAGCTTAAGCAGGGGTTCGCAGGTCCACGAGCAGTACTTC	CASSLSRGSQVHEQYF
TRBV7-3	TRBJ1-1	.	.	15	TGTGCCAGCAGCGCAACGGGGGGACGGAACACTGAAGCTTTCTTT	CASSATGGRNTEAFF
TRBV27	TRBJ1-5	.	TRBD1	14	TGTGCCAGCAGTTTACAGGGGGCCGGGCAGCCCCAGCATTTT	CASSLQGAGQPQHF
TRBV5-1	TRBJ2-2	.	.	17	TGCGCCAGCAGCTTGATCCCACTGATTCGGCGGGACGGGGAGCTGTTTTTT	CASSLIPLIRRDGELFF
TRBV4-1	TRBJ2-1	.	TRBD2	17	TGCGCCAGCAGCCAATCCGATCTAGCGGGAGGAGTGAATGAGCAGTTCTTC	CASSQSDLAGGVNEQFF
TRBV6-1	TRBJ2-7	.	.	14	TGTGCCAGCAGTGAAAAGGGGTGGGCCTACGAGCAGTACTTC	CASSEKGWAYEQYF
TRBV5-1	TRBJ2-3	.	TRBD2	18	TGCGCCAGCAGCTTGGCATGGCCTAGCGGGAGAAAGGGAGATACGCAGTATTTT	CASSLAWPSGRKGDTQYF
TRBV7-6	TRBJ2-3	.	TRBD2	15	TGTGCCAGCAGCTTAGGAGGAGCGGGGGGGAGGGCGCAGTATTTT	CASSLGGAGGRAQYF
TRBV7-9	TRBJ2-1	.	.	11	TGTGCCAGCAGCCTAAGCAATGAGCAGTTCTTC	CASSLSNEQFF
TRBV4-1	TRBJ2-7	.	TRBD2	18	TGCGCCAGCAGCCAAGAGGCGGGACTAGCGGGGTACCCCTACGAGCAGTACTTC	CASSQEAGLAGYPYEQYF
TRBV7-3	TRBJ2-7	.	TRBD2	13	TGTGCCAGCAGCTACGCGCTAGCGGACGAGCAGTACTTC	CASSYALADEQYF
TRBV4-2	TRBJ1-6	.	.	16	TGTGCCAGCAGCCAAGAATCGGGGGATTCGGCTTCACCCCTCCACTTT	CASSQESGDSASPLHF
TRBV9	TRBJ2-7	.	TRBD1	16	TGTGCCAGCAGCGTAGGTGGGACAGGGGTTACCTACGAGCAGTACTTC	CASSVGGTGVTYEQYF
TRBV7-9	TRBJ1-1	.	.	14	TGTGCCAGCAGCTTAGTAAAATTGAACACTGAAGCTTTCTTT	CASSLVKLNTEAFF
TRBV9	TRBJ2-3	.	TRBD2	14	TGTGCCAGCAGCGCTAGCGGCAACACAGATACGCAGTATTTT	CASSASGNTDTQYF
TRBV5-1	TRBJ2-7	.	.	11	TGCGCCAGCAGCTTGGCCGGCGAGCAGTACTTC	CASSLAGEQYF
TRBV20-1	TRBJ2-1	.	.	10	TGCAGTGCACGGGACTCTGAGCAGTTCTTC	CSARDSEQFF
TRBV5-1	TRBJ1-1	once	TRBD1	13	TGCGCCAGCAGCCCCCCAGGGGGCACTGAAGCTTTCTTT	CASSPPGGTEAFF
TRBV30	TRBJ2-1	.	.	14	TGTGCCTGGGGGCCACCAGGGGCCAACAATGAGCAGTTCTTC	CAWGPPGANNEQFF